The 4 T cell receptor beta chains in this list originate from one sample, sequenced in a study of cytomegalovirus exposure and HLA in healthy donors. The PCR had 60 Vbeta and 13 Jbeta primers. Sequencing was performed with immunoSEQ multiplex PCR; in TCRdb, only in-frame clones are kept and a portion is missing. The sample shows about 160,000 clones, and under 2.5% sits with its ten largest clones. The sample comprised PBMCs. The receptors here all came from a man between 25 and 39 years old in good health and CMV-seronegative.

The chain is built from TRBV19 and TRBJ2-1; D possibly corresponds to TRBD2 (6 bases). V was cut by 1 base and J by 2 bases, with 9 bases left in between. The CDR3 loop spans 15 amino acids. Germline-derived CDR1 and CDR2 are LNHDA and SQIVND (reference sequence). CDR3 protein: CASSIGGEPYNEQFF. CDR3 in DNA: TGTGCCAGTAGTATAGGGGGGGAACCCTACAATGAGCAGTTCTTC. Full variable domain (rest looked up from reference TRBV19 and TRBJ2-1): DGGITQSPKYLFRKEGQNVTLSCEQNLNHDAMYWYRQDPGQGLRLIYYSQIVNDFQKGDIAEGYSVSREKKESFPLTVTSAQKNPTAFYLCASSIGGEPYNEQFFGPGTRLTVL.

This sequence joins TRBV28 and TRBJ2-7; 9 bases map to TRBD2. The V segment lost 0 bases and the J segment 2 bases; nucleotides outside the gene matches: 2. This CDR3 region has 15 residues. Germline CDR1 MDHEN, CDR2 SYDVKM. The CDR3: CASSLWTSGTYEQYF. The CDR3 coding sequence is TGTGCCAGCAGTTTATGGACTAGCGGAACCTACGAGCAGTACTTC.

The rearrangement links TRBV9 to TRBJ1-1; 8 nucleotides line up with TRBD1. This CDR3 has 13 residues. Trimming took 2 bases from V and 4 from J; bases not matched to a gene: 1. Germline V gene sequence: CDR1 SGDLS, CDR2 YYNGEE. The CDR3 loop is CASSVDRGTEAFF. The CDR3 bases are TGTGCCAGCAGCGTTGACAGGGGCACTGAAGCTTTCTTT.

This chain uses TRBV2 with TRBJ1-4; D is perhaps TRBD1 (5 bases). The CDR3 spans 14 residues. Germline assignment: CDR1 SNHLY and CDR2 FYNNEI. V gave up 8 bases and J gave up 7 bases, with 17 bases separating them. The CDR3 protein is CASGRTSGPEKLFF. DNA of the CDR3: TGTGCCAGCGGAAGGACATCGGGTCCTGAAAAACTGTTTTTT.